The sequence of this TCR beta chain was determined in a study of cytomegalovirus exposure and HLA in healthy donors (TCRdb year 2017). For context, the study as a whole: A later analysis indicated that the roughly 130 validation repertoires were generated on the platform also employed for the 700 or so repertoires of the first cohort. To predict cytomegalovirus infection status, the study combined high-throughput TCR immunosequencing, statistical association of individual TCRs with disease status, and machine learning. A separate validation cohort of more than 100 different subjects was used in addition to the roughly 640-subject first cohort. The study aimed to test whether signatures of past pathogen exposure could be identified by cataloging public T cell receptors. Study-level results and caveats: The classifier was reported to diagnose cytomegalovirus status with high specificity and sensitivity in both the original and validation cohorts. While some public TCRs were present in many individuals, most TCR sequences turned up only very rarely across donors. In a later analysis, TCRs clustered in the first cohort were found to also tend to co-occur in the roughly 130 validation repertoires, with 94% of cluster scores above 0. The authors suggested that the approach could potentially be extended to other disease states and immunological phenotypes. The study gave a list of under 200 TCR beta chains associated with cytomegalovirus. The validation cohort had no HLA typing available for a later analysis, so co-occurrence within that cohort was assessed over all 130 or so repertoires. A few of the identified cytomegalovirus-associated TCR beta chains were confirmed in vitro to be specific for cytomegalovirus antigens.

Libraries came from the immunoSEQ multiplex PCR assay. For the original study's pipeline: A statistical classification framework was built for diagnosing cytomegalovirus status from the catalog of TCR beta chain sequences. Not all clones reach the TCRdb copy of this immuneACCESS table, which keeps in-frame sequences only. Checked studies attribute under half of the gap to unresolved V genes and leave the rest unexplained. V, J and clone size are those of that table, while D and trimming were read from the DNA. Counted in this sample were 140,000 to 150,000 clones; about 94% of them appeared once. About 1.7% of the sample rests with the top ten. V trim: 5 bases; J trim: 0 bases; unmatched bases: 15. From cysteine to phenylalanine, the CDR3 is 19 amino acids long. Left in the record is the CDR3 DNA by itself, 57 bases read in frame from the first base. The germline V gene sets CDR1 to SGHDT and CDR2 to YYEEEE.

Separate from the roughly 650-subject first cohort, the validation cohort of 95 to 150 subjects was the group to which the donors belonged. Points on this clone: Its cognate antigen has yet to be identified. No base quality values were provided; no much bigger clone lies one nucleotide off.

The rearranged segments are TRBV5-6 and TRBJ2-1; TRBD1 matches 9 bases in the middle. The sequencing sample was made of PBMCs. This sequence originates from a man younger than 35 in good health and CMV-seropositive. The CDR3 amino acid sequence is: CASRARQGDSPSSYNEQFF. The nucleotide sequence is given as TGTGCCAGCAGGGCAAGACAGGGGGATTCCCCAAGCTCCTACAATGAGCAGTTCTTC.